This T cell receptor (beta chain) was profiled in a study of cytomegalovirus exposure and HLA in healthy donors. The CDR3 sequence is 13 residues long. Trimming left V 7 bases short and J 2 bases short, with 6 bases between. Germline V gives CDR1 MNHEY, CDR2 SVGAGI. PCR used 60 Vbeta primers and 13 Jbeta primers. The assay was immunoSEQ multiplex PCR, and TCRdb's table has in-frame clones only and misses some. The repertoire holds around 130,000 clones, with around 85% as singletons. The receptor's source is a boy aged 10-17 years in good health and CMV-seronegative. The sequenced material came from PBMCs. The chain recombines TRBV6-5 with TRBJ2-6; D gene ambiguous. The CDR3 here is CASIAPGANVLTF. DNA of the CDR3: TGTGCCAGCATAGCCCCTGGGGCCAACGTCCTGACTTTC.